The 9 T cell receptor beta chains in this list originate from one sample, sequenced in a study of blood T cell repertoires in COVID-19. Here immunoSEQ multiplex PCR was the method, and the copy in TCRdb shows in-frame clones only, minus some. The sample lists a few hundred thousand clones, around nine tenths occurring once. The sequenced material came from PBMCs or T cells enriched from blood (not recorded which). Receptors were obtained from a woman aged 50 to 65 who had recovered from COVID-19.

Regarding this clone: This specimen includes other DNA sequences encoding the same CDR3. This chain connects TRBV2 to TRBJ1-5; 9 positions agree with TRBD1. The CDR3 runs 15 residues. Germline-derived CDR1 and CDR2 are SNHLY and FYNNEI. V gave up 6 bases and J gave up 0 bases; unmatched junction bases: 3. Here the CDR3 reads CASSRDRASNQPQHF. The CDR3 nucleotides read TGTGCCAGCAGCCGGGACAGGGCTAGCAATCAGCCCCAGCATTTT.

The genes are TRBV12-5 and TRBJ2-1; a possible D gene is TRBD1 (6 bases). CDR3 length: 15 residues. Trimming cost V 0 bases and J 9 bases, with 15 bases left between them. Germline V gene data show CDR1 as LGHNT and CDR2 as FRNRAP. The CDR3 sequence: CASGLVWDKFIEQFF. Written as DNA, the CDR3 is TGTGCTAGTGGTTTGGTTTGGGACAAATTCATTGAGCAGTTCTTC.

V usage is TRBV7-9 and J usage is TRBJ2-1; D ambiguous. The germline V gene encodes CDR1 SEHNR and CDR2 FQNEAQ (reference sequence). The CDR3 sequence is 13 residues long. V was cut by 6 bases and J by 10 bases, with 16 bases left in between. CDR3 coding DNA: TGTGCCAGCAGACTTCCTAACCTGAGCGAGCAGTTCTTC. Encoded protein: CASRLPNLSEQFF.

CDR3 region: CASSPGTSGPPQETQYF. The CDR3 DNA follows: TGCGCCAGCAGCCCGGGAACTAGCGGGCCACCCCAAGAGACCCAGTACTTC. The J gene is TRBJ2-5, the V gene TRBV5-1; 9 bases agree with TRBD2. V lost 4 bases and J lost 1; bases outside the gene matches: 11. The germline V gene encodes CDR1 SGHRS and CDR2 YFSETQ. This CDR3 contains 17 residues.

The chain links TRBV5-5 to TRBJ2-2; maybe TRBD1 (5 bases). CDR3 size: 16 residues. Germline CDR1 reads SGHKS; CDR2 reads YYEKEE (reference sequence). V was pared by 3 bases and J by 2 bases, with 14 bases between. This CDR3 is CASSSVTAPNTGELFF. In nucleotides, the CDR3 is TGTGCCAGCAGCTCGGTGACAGCGCCTAACACCGGGGAGCTGTTTTTT.

The rearrangement joins TRBV24-1 to TRBJ1-5; D not resolved. Between the trimmed V and J ends, which lost 7 bases and 2 bases, there was a span of 8 bases. Germline CDR1 reads KGHDR; CDR2 reads SFDVKD. The CDR3 has 13 residues. CDR3 sequence: CATRGRGNQPQHF. CDR3 bases: TGTGCCACCAGGGGGAGAGGCAATCAGCCCCAGCATTTT.

The J gene is TRBJ1-5, the V gene TRBV5-6; a weak D match, TRBD1 (6 bases). Trimming shortened V by 5 bases and J by 7 bases, and 13 bases separated the two germline ends. Germline V gives CDR1 SGHDT, CDR2 YYEEEE. The CDR3 consists of 13 residues. As DNA, the CDR3 is TGTGCCAGCAGAAAGGGTCAGGGGCAGCCCCAGCATTTT. It is translated as CASRKGQGQPQHF.

This clone was counted a single time. The J gene is TRBJ2-1, the V gene TRBV3-1 (or the pseudogene TRBV3-2); D is possibly TRBD1 (7 bases). Germline V CDR1 and CDR2: LGHDT, YNNKEL (reference sequence). Trimming removed 4 bases from V and 8 bases from J, with 27 bases in between. This CDR3 comprises 18 residues. CDR3 amino acids: CASSRRGIGRGASDEQFF. Here the CDR3 DNA reads TGTGCCAGCAGCCGAAGGGGAATTGGCAGGGGGGCTTCGGATGAGCAGTTCTTC.

This rearrangement joins TRBV4-3 to TRBJ1-4, with D possibly being TRBD1 (5 bases). The CDR3 is 16 amino acids. Trimming took off 0 bases at V and 5 bases at J, with 13 bases between the two ends. Germline CDR1 LGHNA, CDR2 YSLEER. The CDR3 sequence: CASSQEGHIQNEKLFF. The CDR3 coding sequence is TGCGCCAGCAGCCAAGAAGGACACATCCAAAATGAAAAACTGTTTTTT.